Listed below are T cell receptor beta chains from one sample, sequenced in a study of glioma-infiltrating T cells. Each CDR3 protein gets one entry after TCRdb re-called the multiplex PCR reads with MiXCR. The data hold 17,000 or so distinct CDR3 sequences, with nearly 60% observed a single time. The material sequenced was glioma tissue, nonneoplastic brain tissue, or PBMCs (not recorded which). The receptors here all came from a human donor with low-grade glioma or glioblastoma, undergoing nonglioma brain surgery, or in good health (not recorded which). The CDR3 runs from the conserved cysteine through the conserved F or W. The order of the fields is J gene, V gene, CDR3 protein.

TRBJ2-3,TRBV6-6,CASSYSVYSDTQYF
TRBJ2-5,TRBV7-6,CASSLREAQETQYF
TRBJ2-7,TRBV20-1,CSAAAGDGEQYF
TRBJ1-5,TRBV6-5,CASSSGGFNQPQHF
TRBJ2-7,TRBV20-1,CSGSGTALRYEQYF
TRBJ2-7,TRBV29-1,CSVDTTGYEQYF
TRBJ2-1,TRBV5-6,CASSLFNEQFF
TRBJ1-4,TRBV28,CASSINRGTNEKLFF
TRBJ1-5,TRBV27,CASRGQGTGNQPQHF
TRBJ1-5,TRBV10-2,CASSEFLTGTGNQPQHF
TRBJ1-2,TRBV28,CASTISRWGSPNYGYTF
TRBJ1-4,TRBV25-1,CASSEGSDEKLFF
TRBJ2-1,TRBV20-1,CSARDVGRAVPTEQFF
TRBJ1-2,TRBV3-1,CASSTPGQIYGYTF
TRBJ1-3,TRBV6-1,CVSGQGKYSGNTIYF
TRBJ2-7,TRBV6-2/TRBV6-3,CASSYSSGGAYEQYF
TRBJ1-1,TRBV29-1,CSVEDPYPGTAFF
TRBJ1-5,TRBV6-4,CASSVSEDQPQHF
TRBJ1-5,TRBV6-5,CASRLDSLSDQPQHF
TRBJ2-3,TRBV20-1,CSASKRGPDTQYF
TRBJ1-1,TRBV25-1,CASSPGGKGAFF
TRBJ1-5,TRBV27,CASGPTKDSNQPQHF
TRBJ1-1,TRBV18,CASSLSVYTEAFF
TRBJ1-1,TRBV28,CASSPSRGRVNTEAFF
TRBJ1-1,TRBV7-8,CASSATTGPDTEAFF
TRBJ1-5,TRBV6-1,CASSHRRGNQPQHF
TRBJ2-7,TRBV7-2,CASSSTGSSYEQYF
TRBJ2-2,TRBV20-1,CSASPGLTNTGELFF
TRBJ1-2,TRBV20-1,CSARGDRGFLDGYTF